This entry lists 3 T cell receptor beta chains sequenced from one sample in a study of T-cell reconstitution after alpha-beta-depleted transplantation in children (dated by TCRdb to 2015 to 2016). Libraries were made using PCR. These reads were obtained on an Illumina HiSeq 2500. To normalize quantification of the TCRbeta repertoire, the TCR libraries were built with molecular barcoding that relied on unique molecular identifiers. TCRdb took the public reads, trimmed them with fastp at Q25, ran MiXCR for clone calling and kept in-frame beta chains. One record per CDR3 amino acid sequence lists the most common genes and DNA. The sample table holds fewer than 550,000 distinct CDR3 sequences, of which around 10% were seen once. Jointly, the top ten make up 12% to 15% of the sample. Per the publication, the treatment or condition label means: allogeneic hematopoietic cell transplantation with graft depleted of TCRalphabeta T cells and CD19 B cells.

The specimen comprised PBMCs, mostly from graft donor cells, sampled 180 days after TCRalphabeta/CD19-depleted stem cell transplant. The receptors derive from a female patient aged 2 to 10 who had a stem cell transplant for aplastic anemia, so the T cells may come from the graft donor.

This clonotype showed up just a few times. This chain links TRBV7-6 with TRBJ2-1; D may be TRBD2 (5 bases). CDR1 and CDR2 (germline): SGHVS, FNYEAQ. Trimming shortened V by 1 base and J by 5 bases, and 12 bases separated the two germline ends. This CDR3 is built from 15 residues. The CDR3 region is CASSLELVLDNEQFF. In nucleotides, the CDR3 is TGTGCCAGCAGCTTAGAACTAGTTCTAGACAATGAGCAGTTCTTC.

The J gene is TRBJ2-3, the V gene TRBV11-2; D unclear. Looked up from germline, CDR1 is SGHAT and CDR2 is FQNNGV. The CDR3 sequence is 13 residues long. V lost 8 bases to trimming and J lost 1 base, with 10 bases between them. In nucleotides, the CDR3 is TGTGCCAGCTGCCTTGGGGGCACAGATACGCAGTATTTT. Protein sequence: CASCLGGTDTQYF.

This clonotype came up a few times. V is TRBV9 and J is TRBJ2-1; D gene unclear. This CDR3 comprises 14 residues. Germline assignment: CDR1 SGDLS and CDR2 YYNGEE. The ends were cut back, 0 bases at V and 5 bases at J, with 9 bases in the middle. This CDR3 reads CASSVDGTDNEQFF. CDR3 nucleotides: TGTGCCAGCAGCGTAGACGGCACCGACAATGAGCAGTTCTTC.